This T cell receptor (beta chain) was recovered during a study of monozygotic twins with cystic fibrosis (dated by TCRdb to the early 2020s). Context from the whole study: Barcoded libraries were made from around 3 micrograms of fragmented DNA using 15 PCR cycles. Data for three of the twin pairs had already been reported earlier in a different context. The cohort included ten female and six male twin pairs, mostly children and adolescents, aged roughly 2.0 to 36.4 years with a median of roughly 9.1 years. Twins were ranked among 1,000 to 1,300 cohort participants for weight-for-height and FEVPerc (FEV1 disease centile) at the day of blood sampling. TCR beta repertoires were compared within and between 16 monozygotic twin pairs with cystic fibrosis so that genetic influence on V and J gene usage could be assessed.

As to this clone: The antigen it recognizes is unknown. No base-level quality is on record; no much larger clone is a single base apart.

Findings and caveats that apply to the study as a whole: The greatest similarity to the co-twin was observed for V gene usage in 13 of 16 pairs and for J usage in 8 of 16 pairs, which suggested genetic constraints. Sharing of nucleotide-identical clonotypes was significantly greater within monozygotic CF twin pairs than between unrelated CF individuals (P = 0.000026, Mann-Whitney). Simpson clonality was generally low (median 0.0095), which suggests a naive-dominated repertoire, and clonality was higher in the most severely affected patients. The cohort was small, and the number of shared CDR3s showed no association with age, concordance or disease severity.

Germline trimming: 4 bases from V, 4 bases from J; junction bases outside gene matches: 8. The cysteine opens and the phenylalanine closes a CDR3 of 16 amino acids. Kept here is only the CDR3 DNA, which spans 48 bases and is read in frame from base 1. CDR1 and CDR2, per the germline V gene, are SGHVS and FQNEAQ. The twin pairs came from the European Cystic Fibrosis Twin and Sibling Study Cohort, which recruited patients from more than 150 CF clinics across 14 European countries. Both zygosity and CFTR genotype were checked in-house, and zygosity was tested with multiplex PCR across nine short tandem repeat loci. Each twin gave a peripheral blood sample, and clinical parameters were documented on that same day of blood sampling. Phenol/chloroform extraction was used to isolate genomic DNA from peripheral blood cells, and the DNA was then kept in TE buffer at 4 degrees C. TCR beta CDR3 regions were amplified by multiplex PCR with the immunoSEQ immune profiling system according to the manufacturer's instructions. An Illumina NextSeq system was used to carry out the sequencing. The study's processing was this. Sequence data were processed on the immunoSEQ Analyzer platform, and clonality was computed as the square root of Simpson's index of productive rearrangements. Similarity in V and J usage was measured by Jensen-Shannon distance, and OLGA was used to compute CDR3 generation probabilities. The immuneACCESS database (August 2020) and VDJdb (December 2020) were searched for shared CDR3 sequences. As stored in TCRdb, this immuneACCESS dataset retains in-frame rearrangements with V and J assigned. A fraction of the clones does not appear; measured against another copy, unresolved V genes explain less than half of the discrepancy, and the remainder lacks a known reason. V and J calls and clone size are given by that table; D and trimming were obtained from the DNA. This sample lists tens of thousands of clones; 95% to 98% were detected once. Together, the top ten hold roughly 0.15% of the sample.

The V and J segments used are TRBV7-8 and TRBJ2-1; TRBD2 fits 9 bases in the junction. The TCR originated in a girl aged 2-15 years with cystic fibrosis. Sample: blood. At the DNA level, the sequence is TGTGCCAGCAGCTCGCGGCGGCTAGCGGGGTACAATGAGCAGTTCTTC. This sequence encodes CASSSRRLAGYNEQFF.